Following are 4 T cell receptor beta chains from one sample sequenced in a study of T cell responses to AZD1222 COVID-19 vaccine. Clones were sequenced by immunoSEQ multiplex PCR, and TCRdb holds only the in-frame ones, with some missing. The sample has fewer than 130,000 clones, approximately 92% seen once. The sample was peripheral blood, taken 28 days after the second AZD1222 dose. The receptors stem from an adult who received the AZD1222 COVID-19 vaccine.

Only one count was recorded for this clone. The rearrangement uses TRBV7-9 and TRBJ1-1, with D perhaps TRBD1 (5 bases). There are 13 residues in the CDR3. Deletions cut 7 bases from V and 0 bases from J, with 9 bases between. In germline, CDR1 is SEHNR, CDR2 FQNEAQ (reference sequence). CDR3 coding DNA: TGTGCCAGCACCACCAGGGTGAACACTGAAGCTTTCTTT. Amino acids: CASTTRVNTEAFF.

V gene TRBV19 combines with J gene TRBJ2-3; 9 bases match TRBD1. V lost 4 bases, J lost 6 bases, and 2 bases stayed unmatched. The CDR3 sequence is 13 residues long. The germline gives CDR1 LNHDA, CDR2 SQIVND (reference sequence). The CDR3 sequence is CASSTDRGDTQYF. In DNA, the CDR3 is TGTGCCAGTAGTACAGACAGGGGGGATACGCAGTATTTT.

This sequence joins TRBV6-5 and TRBJ2-2; D unresolved. Germline CDR1 and CDR2: MNHEY and SVGAGI. The CDR3 loop spans 16 amino acids. The V and J ends lost 0 bases and 1 base respectively, with 9 bases between them. CDR3 nucleotides: TGTGCCAGCAGTTACTCGATCACGGTGAACACCGGGGAGCTGTTTTTT. Amino acids: CASSYSITVNTGELFF.

CDR3 protein: CASSPTRGETQYF. DNA of the CDR3: TGTGCCAGCAGCCCAACTAGAGGAGAGACCCAGTACTTC. The chain employs TRBV5-4 and TRBJ2-5, with D perhaps TRBD2 (5 bases). This CDR3 region has 13 residues. The V and J ends lost 4 bases and 4 bases respectively, with 11 bases between them. Germline values: CDR1 SGHNT, CDR2 YYREEE (reference sequence).